This T cell receptor (beta chain) was found in a study of technical replicates of blood from a handful of donors. Using immunoSEQ multiplex PCR, the repertoire was profiled, and TCRdb retains in-frame clones only, with some absent. The table shows some 80,000 clones, with over 75% occurring only once. The CDR3 is 15 residues long. Trimming cost V 5 bases and J 4 bases; bases outside gene matches: 8. Germline CDR1 and CDR2: MNHEY and SMNVEV (reference sequence). The chain combines TRBV27 with TRBJ2-3, with 8 bases aligning to TRBD2. The sequence was collected from a human donor in good health. Some clones in this sample may be carry-over from other donors' samples. Sequencing was done on a sample of PBMCs. The CDR3 DNA reads as TGTGCCAGCAGTCGGGAGCGGGAGATACCAGATACGCAGTATTTT. Residues: CASSREREIPDTQYF.